This entry concerns a single T cell receptor (beta chain). Using immunoSEQ multiplex PCR, the repertoire was profiled, and TCRdb retains in-frame clones only, with some absent. The sample contains under 150,000 clones, 75% to 90% of which appear only once. This specimen belongs to a study of control samples from healthy donors and cancer patients. Germline-derived CDR1 and CDR2 are SGHVS and FNYEAQ. The CDR3 runs to 13 residues. The V end was cut by 6 bases, the J end by 4 bases, with 12 bases between. This chain connects TRBV7-6 to TRBJ1-2, with unresolved D. The specimen sequenced was PBMCs. This TCR was recovered from a woman aged 45-65 years with colorectal cancer. The CDR3 sequence is CASRPAGSYGYTF. CDR3 DNA: TGTGCCAGCAGACCCGCGGGAAGCTATGGCTACACCTTC.